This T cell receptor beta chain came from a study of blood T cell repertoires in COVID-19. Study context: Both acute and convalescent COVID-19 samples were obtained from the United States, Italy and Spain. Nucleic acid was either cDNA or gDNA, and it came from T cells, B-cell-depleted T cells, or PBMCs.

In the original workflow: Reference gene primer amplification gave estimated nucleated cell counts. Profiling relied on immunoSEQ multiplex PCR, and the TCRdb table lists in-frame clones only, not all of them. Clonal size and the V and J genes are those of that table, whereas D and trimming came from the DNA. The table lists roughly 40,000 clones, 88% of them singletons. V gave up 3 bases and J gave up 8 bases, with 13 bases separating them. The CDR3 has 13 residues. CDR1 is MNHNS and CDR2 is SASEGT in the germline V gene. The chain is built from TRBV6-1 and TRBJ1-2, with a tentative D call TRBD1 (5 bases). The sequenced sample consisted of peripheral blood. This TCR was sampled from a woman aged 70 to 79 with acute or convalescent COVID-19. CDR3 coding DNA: TGTGCCAGCAGTGAGTTAGGAGGGGTAGGCTACACCTTC. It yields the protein CASSELGGVGYTF.